These 25 T cell receptor beta chains originate from one sample sequenced in a study of shared clonotypes between healthy human individuals. Terminally differentiated effector memory CD45RA+ cells were excluded by CCR7 positive selection of CD45RO-negative cells. Method: immunoSEQ multiplex PCR; TCRdb's copy keeps in-frame clones and lacks some. The repertoire holds around 580,000 clones, with about 98% as singletons. Sequencing was carried out using naive CD8+ T cells sorted from blood. Receptor source: a young man in good health.

CDR3 in DNA: TGTGCCAGCAGCCCAGCCGTGACAGGCTTATCCACAGATACGCAGTATTTT. Translation: CASSPAVTGLSTDTQYF. The chain uses TRBV9 and TRBJ2-3; D is perhaps TRBD1 (6 bases). This CDR3 spans 17 amino acids. The germline gives CDR1 SGDLS, CDR2 YYNGEE. V lost 4 bases, J lost 2 bases, and 20 bases lay in between. Based on the CDR3 plus reference TRBV9 and TRBJ2-3, the full variable domain is DSGVTQTPKHLITATGQRVTLRCSPRSGDLSVYWYQQSLDQGLQFLIQYYNGEERAKGNILERFSAQQFPDLHSELNLSSLELGDSALYFCASSPAVTGLSTDTQYFGPGTRLTVL.

CDR3 coding DNA: TGTGCCACCAGCAGAGTTCAGGGTGCCCCCTACGAGCAGTACTTC. This sequence encodes CATSRVQGAPYEQYF. V gene TRBV15 combines with J gene TRBJ2-7, with a weak D call TRBD1 (5 bases). The CDR3 consists of 15 residues. Trimming removed 1 base at V and 2 bases at J, with 12 bases between. Per germline, CDR1 LNHNV and CDR2 YYDKDF (reference sequence). Complete variable domain (other parts from reference TRBV15 and TRBJ2-7): DAMVIQNPRYQVTQFGKPVTLSCSQTLNHNVMYWYQQKSSQAPKLLFHYYDKDFNNEADTPDNFQSRRPNTSFCFLDIRSPGLGDTAMYLCATSRVQGAPYEQYFGPGTRLTVT.

The genes are TRBV9 and TRBJ2-1; TRBD2 agrees at 10 bases. Germline CDR1 reads SGDLS; CDR2 reads YYNGEE. The CDR3 totals 16 residues. Trimming removed 1 base from V and 5 bases from J; junction bases left unmatched: 6. In DNA, the CDR3 is TGTGCCAGCAGCGTATGGTCTAGCGGGGGACACAATGAGCAGTTCTTC. Translated, it gives CASSVWSSGGHNEQFF.

The genes are TRBV5-4 and TRBJ2-7; D unresolved. There are 14 residues in the CDR3. Per germline, CDR1 SGHNT and CDR2 YYREEE (reference sequence). V gave up 4 bases and J gave up 3 bases, with 14 bases separating them. The CDR3 sequence is CASSPEAPNYEQYF. CDR3 in DNA: TGTGCCAGCAGCCCTGAAGCGCCCAACTACGAGCAGTACTTC.

The chain is built from TRBV27 and TRBJ2-7; TRBD2 is a possible D gene (5 bases). V was cut by 7 bases and J by 4 bases, with 14 bases left in between. Germline values: CDR1 MNHEY, CDR2 SMNVEV (reference sequence). The CDR3 is 13 amino acids. The DNA for the CDR3 is TGTGCCAGCATGTGGAAAAGGAGGTACGAGCAGTACTTC. Amino acids: CASMWKRRYEQYF.

This chain connects TRBV4-3 to TRBJ1-4; 7 bases match TRBD1. CDR1 is LGHNA, CDR2 YSLEER, per germline. Germline trimming cut 0 bases from V and 5 bases from J; bases unmatched to any gene: 6. CDR3 length equals 16 residues. CDR3 coding DNA: TGCGCCAGCAGCCAAGAACAGGACAGGTTCAATGAAAAACTGTTTTTT. It is translated as CASSQEQDRFNEKLFF.

This clone has just one count. CDR3 DNA: TGCGCCAGCAGTGAATCGGGCAGCACCTACGAGCAGTACTTC. As protein: CASSESGSTYEQYF. The V gene is TRBV10-2, the J gene TRBJ2-7, with D uncertain. This CDR3 spans 14 amino acids. V lost 3 bases to trimming and J lost 2 bases, with 11 bases between them. Germline V CDR1 and CDR2: WSHSY, SAAADI.

The gene calls are TRBV27 and TRBJ2-1; 7 bases align to TRBD1. V trimming: 7 bases; J trimming: 7 bases; junction bases outside the gene matches: 13. CDR3 length: 15 amino acids. Germline CDR1 and CDR2: MNHEY and SMNVEV (reference sequence). The DNA of the CDR3 is TGTGCCAGCACCGAACTCGGGGACAGCTTGAATGAGCAGTTCTTC. Its protein is CASTELGDSLNEQFF.

Comments on this clone: Other DNA sequences in the same sample also yield this CDR3. The chain is built from TRBV29-1 and TRBJ1-2; no clear D. CDR1 is SQVTM, CDR2 ANQGSEA, per germline. V lost 0 bases and J 7 bases, leaving 6 bases between the germline ends. There are 11 residues in the CDR3. The CDR3 protein is CSVEDRGGYTF. Here the CDR3 DNA reads TGCAGCGTTGAAGATCGGGGTGGCTACACCTTC.

The rearrangement joins TRBV6-1 to TRBJ2-7, with D tentatively TRBD2 (5 bases). V lost 7 bases and J lost 4, with 14 bases in between. Germline-derived CDR1 and CDR2 are MNHNS and SASEGT. The CDR3 consists of 13 residues. This CDR3 is CASKELGAYEQYF. Written as DNA, the CDR3 is TGTGCCAGCAAGGAGTTGGGAGCTTACGAGCAGTACTTC.

The chain uses TRBV6-6 and TRBJ2-1; no clear D gene. V dropped 2 bases and J dropped 7 bases, with 9 bases sitting between them. Per germline, CDR1 MNHNY and CDR2 SVGAGI (reference sequence). This CDR3 comprises 13 residues. CDR3 amino acids: CASSYQTANEQFF. The DNA for the CDR3 is TGTGCCAGCAGTTACCAGACGGCTAATGAGCAGTTCTTC.

The V call is TRBV7-3, the J call TRBJ2-7; TRBD1 might be the D (6 bases). The V gene lost 2 bases and the J gene lost 7 bases, with 9 bases spanning the gap. The CDR3 spans 12 residues. The germline V gene has CDR1 SGHTA and CDR2 FQGTGA. For the CDR3, the DNA is TGTGCCAGCAGCTTAGGGGGCGAAGAGCAGTACTTC. It specifies CASSLGGEEQYF.

V and J are TRBV5-1 and TRBJ2-7; tentative D call: TRBD2 (7 bases). The CDR3 is 16 residues long. The ends were cut back, 2 bases at V and 5 bases at J, with 20 bases in the middle. Germline assignment: CDR1 SGHRS and CDR2 YFSETQ. CDR3 protein: CASSLLVSGGRDEQYF. The DNA for the CDR3 is TGCGCCAGCAGCTTACTGGTCTCCGGGGGGCGGGACGAGCAGTACTTC.

CDR3 in DNA: TGTGCCACTCATAGAAAGGGGCAGGGGGCACCCACGGACTACAATGAGCAGTTCTTC. Protein sequence: CATHRKGQGAPTDYNEQFF. V gene TRBV10-3 combines with J gene TRBJ2-1; 8 nucleotides match TRBD1. The germline CDR1 and CDR2 sequences are ENHRY and SYGVKD. V was clipped by 10 bases and J by 3 bases; unmatched bases: 23. The CDR3 has 19 amino acids.

CDR3: CASSVRLAGRGTQYF. The CDR3 DNA reads as TGTGCCAGCAGTGTTCGGCTAGCGGGAAGGGGTACGCAGTATTTT. V gene TRBV6-1 combines with J gene TRBJ2-3; 9 bases fit TRBD2. The CDR3 length is 15 residues. Germline CDR1 is MNHNS and CDR2 is SASEGT. Trimming removed 4 bases from V and 8 bases from J; junction bases left unmatched: 10.

This chain uses TRBV5-1 with TRBJ1-5; perhaps TRBD1 as D (6 bases). The length of the CDR3 is 15 residues. From germline, CDR1 is SGHRS and CDR2 YFSETQ. V was pared by 4 bases and J by 0 bases, with 11 bases between. Here the CDR3 reads CASSPDSLSNQPQHF. DNA of the CDR3: TGCGCCAGCAGCCCGGACAGCCTTAGCAATCAGCCCCAGCATTTT.

Concerning this clone itself: Other DNA sequences from this sample encode an identical CDR3 as well. The chain couples TRBV7-9 to TRBJ1-5; no definite D call. Trimming removed 6 bases at V and 0 bases at J, with 6 bases between. This CDR3 spans 13 amino acids. Germline CDR1 is SEHNR and CDR2 is FQNEAQ (reference sequence). The CDR3, as DNA: TGTGCCAGCAGTCTTAATAGCAATCAGCCCCAGCATTTT. Translating gives CASSLNSNQPQHF. The full variable domain, with the rest looked up from reference TRBV7-9 and TRBJ1-5, is DTGVSQNPRHKITKRGQNVTFRCDPISEHNRLYWYRQTLGQGPEFLTYFQNEAQLEKSRLLSDRFSAERPKGSFSTLEIQRTEQGDSAMYLCASSLNSNQPQHFGDGTRLSIL.

The V and J genes are TRBV7-3 and TRBJ2-3; D is perhaps TRBD2 (5 bases). Trimming took off 5 bases at V and 0 bases at J, with 15 bases between the two ends. The CDR3 has 16 amino acids. Germline assignment: CDR1 SGHTA and CDR2 FQGTGA. In nucleotides, the CDR3 is TGTGCCAGCAGCAATACCCCCGGGGATAGCACAGATACGCAGTATTTT. This gives the protein CASSNTPGDSTDTQYF.

A single count supports this clone. The genes are TRBV27 and TRBJ2-1, with TRBD1 as a possible D gene (6 bases). Looked up from germline, CDR1 is MNHEY and CDR2 is SMNVEV (reference sequence). This CDR3 has 13 amino acids. V shed 2 bases and J shed 6 bases, with 8 bases lying between them. As DNA, the CDR3 is TGTGCCAGCAGTTTACGCAGGGGCAATGAGCAGTTCTTC. This sequence encodes CASSLRRGNEQFF.

V is TRBV7-9 and J is TRBJ2-7; D not certain. Germline CDR1 is SEHNR and CDR2 is FQNEAQ (reference sequence). This CDR3 is built from 13 residues. The V gene lost 6 bases and the J gene lost 1 base, with 10 bases spanning the gap. The CDR3 is CASRMTPSYEQYF. The DNA for the CDR3 is TGTGCCAGCAGAATGACACCTTCCTACGAGCAGTACTTC. Full variable domain (outside the CDR3, taken from reference TRBV7-9 and TRBJ2-7): DTGVSQNPRHKITKRGQNVTFRCDPISEHNRLYWYRQTLGQGPEFLTYFQNEAQLEKSRLLSDRFSAERPKGSFSTLEIQRTEQGDSAMYLCASRMTPSYEQYFGPGTRLTVT.

The gene calls are TRBV2 and TRBJ2-5; D tentatively reads TRBD1 or TRBD2 (6 bases each). The CDR3 sequence is 13 residues long. The ends were cut back, 8 bases at V and 5 bases at J, with 15 bases in the middle. The germline V gene has CDR1 SNHLY and CDR2 FYNNEI. The CDR3 loop is CASAPGARETQYF. CDR3 DNA sequence: TGTGCCAGCGCCCCGGGGGCGCGGGAGACCCAGTACTTC.

This chain connects TRBV4-1 to TRBJ2-5, with a weak D call TRBD2 (5 bases). V was trimmed by 4 bases and J by 1 base, leaving 16 bases between them. The germline V gene has CDR1 MGHRA and CDR2 YSYEKL. CDR3 size: 16 residues. CDR3 coding DNA: TGCGCCAGCAGCCCCACACCCGGGATACTCCAAGAGACCCAGTACTTC. This translates into CASSPTPGILQETQYF.

The chain has TRBV28 and TRBJ2-2; 13 bases are shared with TRBD2. This CDR3 is built from 18 residues. Germline values: CDR1 MDHEN, CDR2 SYDVKM. V was clipped by 4 bases and J by 3 bases; unmatched bases: 8. CDR3 nucleotide sequence: TGTGCCAGCAGTTCCCGGACTAGCGGGAGTGGGGACACCGGGGAGCTGTTTTTT. Translation gives CASSSRTSGSGDTGELFF.

The chain couples TRBV27 to TRBJ2-1; 8 bases match TRBD2. Germline CDR1 MNHEY, CDR2 SMNVEV (reference sequence). After removal of 2 bases from V and 4 bases from J, the junction contained 7 bases not matched to a gene. This CDR3 region has 16 residues. As DNA, the CDR3 is TGTGCCAGCAGTTTAATATCGGGAGGGACTTACAATGAGCAGTTCTTC. Residues: CASSLISGGTYNEQFF.

The rearrangement uses TRBV29-1 and TRBJ1-1, with D possibly matching TRBD1 (6 bases). The germline CDR1 and CDR2 sequences are SQVTM and ANQGSEA. This CDR3 is 10 amino acids long. V shed 7 bases and J shed 8 bases, with 11 bases lying between them. The CDR3 spells CSGTGTEAFF. DNA of the CDR3: TGCAGCGGTACAGGGACCGAAGCTTTCTTT.